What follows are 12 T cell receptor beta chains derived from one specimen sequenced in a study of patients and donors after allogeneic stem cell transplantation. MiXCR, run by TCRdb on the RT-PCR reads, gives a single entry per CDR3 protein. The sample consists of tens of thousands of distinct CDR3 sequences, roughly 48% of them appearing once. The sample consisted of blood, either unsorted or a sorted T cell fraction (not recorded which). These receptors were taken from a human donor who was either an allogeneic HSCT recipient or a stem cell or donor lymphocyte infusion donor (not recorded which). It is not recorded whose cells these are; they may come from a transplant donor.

The CDR3 region is CASSSSHTLSEETQYF. The CDR3, as DNA: TGTGCCAGCAGCTCATCTCACACGCTGTCTGAAGAGACCCAGTACTTC. V is TRBV27 and J is TRBJ2-5; D gene uncertain. Germline values: CDR1 MNHEY, CDR2 SMNVEV (reference sequence). This CDR3 comprises 16 residues. V was shortened by 6 bases and J by 3 bases, with 20 bases between the two germline ends.

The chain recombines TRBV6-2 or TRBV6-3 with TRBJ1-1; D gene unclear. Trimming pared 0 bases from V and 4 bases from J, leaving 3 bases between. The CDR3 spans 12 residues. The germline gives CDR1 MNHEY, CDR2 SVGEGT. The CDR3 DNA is TGTGCCAGCAGTTACTCGACCACTGAAGCTTTCTTT. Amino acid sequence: CASSYSTTEAFF.

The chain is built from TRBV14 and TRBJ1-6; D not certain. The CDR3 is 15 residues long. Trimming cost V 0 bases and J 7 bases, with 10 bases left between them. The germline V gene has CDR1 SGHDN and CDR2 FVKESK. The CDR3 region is CASSQELGMNSPLHF. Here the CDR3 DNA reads TGTGCCAGCAGCCAAGAACTAGGGATGAATTCACCCCTCCACTTT.

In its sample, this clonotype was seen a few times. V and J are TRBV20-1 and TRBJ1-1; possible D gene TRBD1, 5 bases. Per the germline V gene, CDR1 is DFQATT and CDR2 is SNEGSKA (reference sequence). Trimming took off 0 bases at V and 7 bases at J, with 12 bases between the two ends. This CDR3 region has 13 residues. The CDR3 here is CSARDTPGHEAFF. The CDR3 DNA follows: TGCAGTGCTAGAGATACGCCTGGACATGAAGCTTTCTTT.

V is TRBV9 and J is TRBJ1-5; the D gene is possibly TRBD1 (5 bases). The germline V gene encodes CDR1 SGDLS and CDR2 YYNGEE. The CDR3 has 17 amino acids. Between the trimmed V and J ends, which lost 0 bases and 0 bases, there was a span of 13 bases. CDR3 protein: CASSVVEGVDSNQPQHF. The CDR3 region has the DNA TGTGCCAGCAGCGTAGTCGAAGGGGTAGATAGCAATCAGCCCCAGCATTTT.

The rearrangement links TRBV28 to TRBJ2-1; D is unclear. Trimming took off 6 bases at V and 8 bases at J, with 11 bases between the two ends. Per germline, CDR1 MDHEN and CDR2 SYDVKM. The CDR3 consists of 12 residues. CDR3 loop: CASRLSVYEQFF. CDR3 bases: TGTGCCAGCAGATTGAGTGTTTATGAGCAGTTCTTC.

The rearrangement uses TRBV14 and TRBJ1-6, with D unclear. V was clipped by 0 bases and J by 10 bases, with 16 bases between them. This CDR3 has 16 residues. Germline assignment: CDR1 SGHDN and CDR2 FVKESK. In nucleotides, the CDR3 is TGTGCCAGCAGCCAAGATGTCCGCCCGGGCGGGTCACCCCTCCACTTT. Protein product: CASSQDVRPGGSPLHF.

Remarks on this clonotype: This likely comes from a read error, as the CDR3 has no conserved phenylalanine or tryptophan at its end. The CDR3 loop is CASSFVQGFNYGYTY. The CDR3 nucleotides read TGTGCCAGCAGTTTTGTACAGGGGTTTAACTATGGCTACACCTAC. V usage is TRBV28 and J usage is TRBJ1-2; 7 bases fit TRBD1. The CDR3 has 15 amino acids. V dropped 3 bases and J dropped 1; count of bases not matched to a gene: 5. The germline gives CDR1 MDHEN, CDR2 SYDVKM.

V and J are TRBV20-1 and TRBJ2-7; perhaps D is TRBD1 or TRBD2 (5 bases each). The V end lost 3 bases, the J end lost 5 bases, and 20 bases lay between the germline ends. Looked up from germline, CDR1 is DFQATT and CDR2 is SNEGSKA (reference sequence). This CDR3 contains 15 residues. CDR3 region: CSASRGDTIAHEQYF. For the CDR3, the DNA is TGCAGTGCTAGTAGGGGAGACACAATCGCCCACGAGCAGTACTTC.

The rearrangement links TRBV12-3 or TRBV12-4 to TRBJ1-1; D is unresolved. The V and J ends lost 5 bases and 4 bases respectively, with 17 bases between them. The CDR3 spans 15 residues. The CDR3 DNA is TGTGCCAGCAGTCAAGGTCCCGGGATACTCACTGAAGCTTTCTTT. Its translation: CASSQGPGILTEAFF.

CDR3 residues: CASSWRTGELFF. The CDR3 coding sequence is TGTGCCAGCAGTTGGAGGACCGGGGAGCTGTTTTTT. The chain links TRBV28 to TRBJ2-2; TRBD2 might be the D (5 bases). The germline V gene has CDR1 MDHEN and CDR2 SYDVKM. V lost 4 bases to trimming and J lost 5 bases, with 5 bases between them. This CDR3 is 12 amino acids long.

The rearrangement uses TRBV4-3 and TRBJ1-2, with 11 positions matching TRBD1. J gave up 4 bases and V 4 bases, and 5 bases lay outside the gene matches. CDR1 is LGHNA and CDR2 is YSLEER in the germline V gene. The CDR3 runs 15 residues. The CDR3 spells CASSPRTGGLYGYTF. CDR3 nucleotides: TGCGCCAGCAGCCCTAGGACAGGGGGCCTCTATGGCTACACCTTC.